Presented here are 16 T cell receptor beta chains from one specimen sequenced in a study of T cell changes during pregnancy in multiple sclerosis. Here immunoSEQ multiplex PCR was the method, and the copy in TCRdb shows in-frame clones only, minus some. This sample carries around 30,000 clones, approximately 90% of them seen once, and the ten largest clones take under 8%. The source was CD8+ T cells from peripheral blood mononuclear cells, collected before pregnancy. The receptors were gathered from a female donor with multiple sclerosis, enrolled in a pregnancy study.

The genes are TRBV4-3 and TRBJ2-3; TRBD2 matches at 7 bases. Germline V gene sequence: CDR1 LGHNA, CDR2 YSLEER. The CDR3 is 16 amino acids. V dropped 4 bases and J dropped 2; count of bases not matched to a gene: 9. This CDR3 is CASSRTSATYTDTQYF. The CDR3 DNA reads TGCGCCAGCAGCCGCACTAGCGCGACCTACACAGATACGCAGTATTTT.

The V gene is TRBV28, the J gene TRBJ2-3, with 8 positions matching TRBD2. The V segment lost 5 bases and the J segment 4 bases; nucleotides outside the gene matches: 11. CDR1 is MDHEN, CDR2 SYDVKM, per germline. The CDR3 sequence is 16 residues long. As DNA, the CDR3 is TGTGCCAGCAGTCAGGAATCGGGACTAGAGCCAGATACGCAGTATTTT. This translates into CASSQESGLEPDTQYF. Full variable domain (missing parts from reference TRBV28 and TRBJ2-3): DVKVTQSSRYLVKRTGEKVFLECVQDMDHENMFWYRQDPGLGLRLIYFSYDVKMKEKGDIPEGYSVSREKKERFSLILESASTNQTSMYLCASSQESGLEPDTQYFGPGTRLTVL.

By share of the sample, this clone is medium-sized (0.01 to 0.1%). Other DNA sequences within the sample encode an identical CDR3. The chain couples TRBV5-1 to TRBJ2-3, with a weak D call TRBD1 (5 bases). V was trimmed by 4 bases and J by 2 bases, leaving 17 bases between them. The CDR3 is made up of 16 amino acids. Germline CDR1 reads SGHRS; CDR2 reads YFSETQ. Here the CDR3 reads CASSLRRGGNTDTQYF. The CDR3, as DNA: TGCGCCAGCAGCCTTCGAAGGGGCGGAAACACAGATACGCAGTATTTT.

The J gene is TRBJ2-7, the V gene TRBV7-6, with TRBD1 matching over 11 bases. V gave up 6 bases and J gave up 3 bases; unmatched junction bases: 10. This CDR3 comprises 16 residues. CDR1 SGHVS and CDR2 FNYEAQ come from the germline V gene. CDR3 DNA: TGTGCCAGCAGTACTACCATAGGGACAGGGGGCTACGAGCAGTACTTC. Translation: CASSTTIGTGGYEQYF.

The rearrangement joins TRBV6-5 to TRBJ2-1, with unresolved D. The CDR3 runs to 15 residues. Germline CDR1 MNHEY, CDR2 SVGAGI. Trimming cost V 6 bases and J 0 bases, with 12 bases left between them. CDR3 nucleotides: TGTGCCAGCAGCCAGGATTTTAGCTCCTACAATGAGCAGTTCTTC. Translating gives CASSQDFSSYNEQFF.

CDR3 in amino acids: CASSLSGGLNTEAFF. The CDR3 nucleotides are TGTGCCAGCAGTTTATCAGGGGGCCTGAACACTGAAGCTTTCTTT. This chain joins TRBV27 and TRBJ1-1, with 7 bases lining up with TRBD1. V trimming: 0 bases; J trimming: 0 bases; junction bases outside the gene matches: 1. Germline assignment: CDR1 MNHEY and CDR2 SMNVEV (reference sequence). The length of the CDR3 is 15 residues.

The V call is TRBV27, the J call TRBJ1-6; D not resolved. Trimming stripped 0 bases from V and 7 bases from J, with 16 bases between. CDR1 MNHEY and CDR2 SMNVEV come from the germline V gene (reference sequence). The CDR3 covers 17 residues. CDR3 DNA sequence: TGTGCCAGCAGTTTATCCGGGATTGGCAGATCCAATTCACCCCTCCACTTT. This encodes CASSLSGIGRSNSPLHF.

This clone occurred once. Distinct nucleotide sequences in the sample also encode this CDR3. This chain connects TRBV9 to TRBJ2-7, with 7 bases lining up with TRBD1. The CDR3 is made up of 14 amino acids. Unmatched junction bases numbered 8, after V lost 4 bases and J lost 4 bases. Germline CDR1 reads SGDLS; CDR2 reads YYNGEE. Here the CDR3 DNA reads TGTGCCAGCAGCCCCCGGGACAGTTCATACGAGCAGTACTTC. As protein: CASSPRDSSYEQYF.

The chain has TRBV5-1 and TRBJ2-7; D remains unclear. The V gene's germline CDR1 is SGHRS and CDR2 YFSETQ. The CDR3 is made up of 14 amino acids. Trimming shortened V by 2 bases and J by 3 bases, and 12 bases separated the two germline ends. The CDR3 DNA is TGCGCCAGCAGCTTACGTTCTACCGGCTACGAGCAGTACTTC. It specifies CASSLRSTGYEQYF.

The J gene is TRBJ1-1, the V gene TRBV19, with a tentative D call TRBD1 (5 bases). The CDR3 covers 15 residues. Per germline, CDR1 LNHDA and CDR2 SQIVND (reference sequence). Trimming took off 3 bases at V and 1 base at J, with 12 bases between the two ends. The CDR3 DNA follows: TGTGCCAGTAGTATCTGGGGGGAGAAGAACACTGAAGCTTTCTTT. This encodes CASSIWGEKNTEAFF.

J is TRBJ2-5 and V is TRBV6-5; TRBD2 matches 10 bases. Per the germline V gene, CDR1 is MNHEY and CDR2 is SVGAGI. V lost 5 bases, J lost 2 bases, and 5 bases stayed unmatched. The CDR3 totals 15 residues. Here the CDR3 reads CASSTGTSDQETQYF. CDR3 coding DNA: TGTGCCAGCAGTACGGGGACTAGCGATCAAGAGACCCAGTACTTC.

This clone was seen a few times. The J gene is TRBJ1-1, the V gene TRBV29-1; the D is unclear. The CDR3 is made up of 12 amino acids. CDR1 SQVTM and CDR2 ANQGSEA come from the germline V gene. V lost 7 bases, J lost 0 bases, and 9 bases lay in between. In nucleotides, the CDR3 is TGCAGCGGATGGGAGATGAACACTGAAGCTTTCTTT. Translation gives CSGWEMNTEAFF.

V and J are TRBV28 and TRBJ2-1, with D unresolved. The CDR3 contains 12 residues. The V end lost 6 bases, the J end lost 6 bases, and 9 bases lay between the germline ends. The germline V gene has CDR1 MDHEN and CDR2 SYDVKM. CDR3 amino acids: CASSVRGNEQFF. The CDR3 DNA sequence: TGTGCCAGCAGCGTAAGAGGCAATGAGCAGTTCTTC.

The V and J genes are TRBV6-5 and TRBJ2-5, with D maybe TRBD1 (5 bases). The CDR3 loop spans 15 amino acids. V lost 6 bases and J 2 bases, leaving 16 bases between the germline ends. In germline, CDR1 is MNHEY, CDR2 SVGAGI. In nucleotides, the CDR3 is TGTGCCAGCAGACCCGATCCTGACAGTCAAGAGACCCAGTACTTC. Its protein product is CASRPDPDSQETQYF.

This CDR3 reads CASSQDLASASNEQFF. Written as DNA, the CDR3 is TGCGCCAGCAGCCAAGATTTGGCTAGCGCAAGCAATGAGCAGTTCTTC. V is TRBV4-3 and J is TRBJ2-1; TRBD2 is a possible D gene (6 bases). The CDR3 extends over 16 amino acids. Germline values: CDR1 LGHNA, CDR2 YSLEER. V gave up 0 bases and J gave up 6 bases, with 15 bases separating them.

V is TRBV6-6 and J is TRBJ1-2, with 7 bases lining up with TRBD1. Germline-derived CDR1 and CDR2 are MNHNY and SVGAGI (reference sequence). This CDR3 contains 13 residues. V shed 5 bases, J shed 5 bases, and the junction held 5 bases outside the gene matches. CDR3 sequence: CASSPTGHYGYTF. The CDR3 DNA reads as TGTGCCAGCAGTCCGACAGGGCATTATGGCTACACCTTC.